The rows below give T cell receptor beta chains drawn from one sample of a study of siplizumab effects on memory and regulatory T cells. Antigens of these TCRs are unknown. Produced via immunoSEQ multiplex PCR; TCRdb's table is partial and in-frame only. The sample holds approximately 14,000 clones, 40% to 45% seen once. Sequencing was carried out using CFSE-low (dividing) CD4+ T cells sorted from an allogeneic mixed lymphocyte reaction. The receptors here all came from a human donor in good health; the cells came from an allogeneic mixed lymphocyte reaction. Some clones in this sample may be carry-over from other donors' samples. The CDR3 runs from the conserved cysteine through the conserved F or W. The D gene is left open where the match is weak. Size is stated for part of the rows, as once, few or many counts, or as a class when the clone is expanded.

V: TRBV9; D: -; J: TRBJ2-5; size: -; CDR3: CASSPRLSVETQYF; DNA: TGTGCCAGCAGCCCTCGTTTGTCGGTGGAGACCCAGTACTTC
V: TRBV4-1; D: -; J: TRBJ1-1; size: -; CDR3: CASRQGATGGITEAFF; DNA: TGCGCCAGCAGACAAGGGGCAACCGGCGGGATCACTGAAGCTTTCTTT
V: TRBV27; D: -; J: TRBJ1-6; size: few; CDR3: CASSSSPGSVSLHF; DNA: TGTGCCAGCAGTTCGTCCCCAGGGTCAGTTTCCCTCCACTTT
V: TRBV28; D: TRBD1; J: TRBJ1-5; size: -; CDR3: CASSRGTGIQPQHF; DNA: TGTGCCAGCAGTCGAGGGACAGGGATTCAGCCCCAGCATTTT
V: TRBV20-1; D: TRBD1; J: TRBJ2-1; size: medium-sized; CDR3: CSASGQNRFF; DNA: TGCAGTGCTTCGGGACAGAATCGGTTCTTC
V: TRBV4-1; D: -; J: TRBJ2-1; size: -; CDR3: CASSVPARASADEQFF; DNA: TGCGCCAGCAGCGTCCCCGCCAGGGCCTCAGCGGATGAGCAGTTCTTC
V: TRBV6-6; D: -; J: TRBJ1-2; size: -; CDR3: CASRSGTYGYTF; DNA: TGTGCCAGCAGGTCCGGGACTTATGGCTACACCTTC
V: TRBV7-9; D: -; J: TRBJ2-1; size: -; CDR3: CASSLRLAESSYNEQFF; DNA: TGTGCCAGCAGCTTACGATTAGCGGAAAGCTCCTACAATGAGCAGTTCTTC
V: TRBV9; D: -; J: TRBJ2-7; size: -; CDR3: CASSVDGHWEQYF; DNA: TGTGCCAGCAGCGTAGATGGCCACTGGGAGCAGTACTTC
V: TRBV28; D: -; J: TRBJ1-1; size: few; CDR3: CASSFPMNTEAFF; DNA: TGTGCCAGCAGTTTCCCGATGAACACTGAAGCTTTCTTT
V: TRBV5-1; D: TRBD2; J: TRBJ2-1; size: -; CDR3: CASSLGWTSGRASNEQFF; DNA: TGCGCCAGCAGCTTGGGTTGGACTAGCGGGAGGGCCAGTAATGAGCAGTTCTTC
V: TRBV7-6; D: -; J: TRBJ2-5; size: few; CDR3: CASSLNWGETQYF; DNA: TGTGCCAGCAGCTTAAATTGGGGGGAGACCCAGTACTTC
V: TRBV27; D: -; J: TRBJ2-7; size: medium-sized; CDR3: CARTYEQYF; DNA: TGTGCCAGAACTTACGAGCAGTACTTC
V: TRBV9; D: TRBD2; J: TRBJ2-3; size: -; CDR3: CASSESGLGNTDTQYF; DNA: TGTGCCAGCAGCGAATCGGGACTAGGTAACACAGATACGCAGTATTTT
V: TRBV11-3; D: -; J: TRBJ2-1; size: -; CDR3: CASSPGQTNYNEQFF; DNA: TGTGCCAGCAGTCCGGGGCAGACTAACTACAATGAGCAGTTCTTC
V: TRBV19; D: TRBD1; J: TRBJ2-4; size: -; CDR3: CASSILTGAKNIQYF; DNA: TGTGCCAGTAGTATCTTGACAGGGGCCAAAAACATTCAGTACTTC